The 22 T cell receptor beta chains reported below all come from one sample, sequenced in a study of cytomegalovirus exposure and HLA in healthy donors. It was with 60 Vbeta and 13 Jbeta primers that the PCR ran. Here immunoSEQ multiplex PCR was the method, and the copy in TCRdb shows in-frame clones only, minus some. Counted here are over 140,000 clones, around 80% occurring once; the ten biggest clones make up about 2.4%. Sequencing was carried out using PBMCs. Receptors were obtained from a man aged 50 or older in good health and CMV-seronegative.

V gene TRBV5-4 combines with J gene TRBJ2-5; D remains ambiguous. The CDR3 covers 13 residues. Trimming pared 0 bases from V and 4 bases from J, leaving 7 bases between. CDR1 SGHNT and CDR2 YYREEE come from the germline V gene (reference sequence). CDR3 loop: CASSLAGGETQYF. The CDR3 DNA follows: TGTGCCAGCAGCTTGGCCGGCGGAGAGACCCAGTACTTC.

The chain uses TRBV7-9 and TRBJ2-7; D unresolved. CDR1 and CDR2 (germline): SEHNR, FQNEAQ (reference sequence). V gave up 3 bases and J gave up 6 bases, with 12 bases separating them. The CDR3 spans 13 residues. CDR3 loop: CASSFIEPSEQYF. For the CDR3, the DNA is TGTGCCAGCAGCTTCATTGAGCCTTCCGAGCAGTACTTC.

This clone appeared once. V is TRBV5-1 and J is TRBJ2-2; D is perhaps TRBD1 (5 bases). Looked up from germline, CDR1 is SGHRS and CDR2 is YFSETQ. The CDR3 is 16 residues long. Trimming took 1 base from V and 0 from J, leaving 10 bases between them. The CDR3 spells CASSLLQVANTGELFF. The DNA for the CDR3 is TGCGCCAGCAGCTTGCTACAGGTCGCGAACACCGGGGAGCTGTTTTTT. Filled out from reference TRBV5-1 and TRBJ2-2, the complete variable domain reads KAGVTQTPRYLIKTRGQQVTLSCSPISGHRSVSWYQQTPGQGLQFLFEYFSETQRNKGNFPGRFSGRQFSNSRSEMNVSTLELGDSALYLCASSLLQVANTGELFFGEGSRLTVL.

This chain links TRBV29-1 with TRBJ1-2; the D is unclear. Germline loops: CDR1 SQVTM, CDR2 ANQGSEA. V lost 4 bases to trimming and J lost 3 bases, with 9 bases between them. This CDR3 has 12 amino acids. CDR3 bases: TGCAGCGTTGGAGGGTTTGACTATGGCTACACCTTC. Translation gives CSVGGFDYGYTF.

V and J are TRBV4-2 and TRBJ1-4; maybe TRBD1 (6 bases). Looked up from germline, CDR1 is LGHNA and CDR2 is YNFKEQ. The CDR3 is 15 residues long. Trimming left V 0 bases short and J 8 bases short, with 13 bases between. CDR3 amino acids: CASSQETGLGEKLFF. The DNA for the CDR3 is TGTGCCAGCAGCCAAGAAACAGGGCTAGGCGAAAAACTGTTTTTT.

This rearrangement joins TRBV6-5 to TRBJ2-5; TRBD2 might be the D (6 bases). V shed 5 bases and J shed 3 bases, with 16 bases lying between them. Germline V lookup: CDR1 MNHEY, CDR2 SVGAGI. The CDR3 consists of 15 residues. This CDR3 is CASSPGTAGKETQYF. CDR3 DNA: TGTGCCAGCAGTCCTGGGACTGCGGGGAAAGAGACCCAGTACTTC.

As for this clone: This sample includes further DNA sequences coding for the same CDR3. The gene calls are TRBV10-2 and TRBJ2-2, with D perhaps TRBD1 (6 bases). Germline-derived CDR1 and CDR2 are WSHSY and SAAADI. CDR3 length equals 15 residues. With 3 bases removed from V and 5 bases from J, the gap between germline ends came to 13 bases. In DNA form, the CDR3 reads TGCGCCAGCAGTGAAGGGCAGGGGAATACCGGGGAGCTGTTTTTT. Amino acid sequence: CASSEGQGNTGELFF.

The chain recombines TRBV7-2 with TRBJ2-7, with D unclear. The CDR3 extends over 15 amino acids. V lost 1 base and J 0 bases, leaving 10 bases between the germline ends. CDR1 SGHTA and CDR2 FQGNSA come from the germline V gene. The CDR3 is CASSLGVGRSYEQYF. Here the CDR3 DNA reads TGTGCCAGCAGCTTAGGCGTCGGTCGCTCCTACGAGCAGTACTTC.

V and J are TRBV9 and TRBJ2-2; unclear D gene. The germline V gene has CDR1 SGDLS and CDR2 YYNGEE. The CDR3 consists of 14 residues. V lost 0 bases and J lost 5, with 8 bases in between. CDR3 DNA: TGTGCCAGCAGCGTAGGCCCTGAGACCGGGGAGCTGTTTTTT. Its translation: CASSVGPETGELFF. The whole variable domain, filled in from reference TRBV9 and TRBJ2-2, reads DSGVTQTPKHLITATGQRVTLRCSPRSGDLSVYWYQQSLDQGLQFLIQYYNGEERAKGNILERFSAQQFPDLHSELNLSSLELGDSALYFCASSVGPETGELFFGEGSRLTVL.

This clone has just a few counts. The gene calls are TRBV5-1 and TRBJ1-2, with D possibly TRBD1 on 6 matching bases. Between the trimmed V and J ends, which lost 4 bases and 0 bases, there was a span of 13 bases. Germline CDR1 SGHRS, CDR2 YFSETQ. The CDR3 has 15 amino acids. The CDR3 nucleotides are TGCGCCAGCAGCCCTCAGGGGACTACTAACTATGGCTACACCTTC. It encodes CASSPQGTTNYGYTF. The whole variable domain, filled in from reference TRBV5-1 and TRBJ1-2, reads KAGVTQTPRYLIKTRGQQVTLSCSPISGHRSVSWYQQTPGQGLQFLFEYFSETQRNKGNFPGRFSGRQFSNSRSEMNVSTLELGDSALYLCASSPQGTTNYGYTFGSGTRLTVV.

This clone was seen more than once but under ten times. The V and J genes are TRBV12-5 and TRBJ2-1; 14 positions agree with TRBD2. The junction had 6 bases not matched to a gene; V was cut back by 6 bases and J by 8 bases. The CDR3 is made up of 15 amino acids. Germline lookup yields CDR1 LGHNT and CDR2 FRNRAP. Here the CDR3 reads CASGSGLAGGHEQFF. CDR3 nucleotides: TGTGCTAGTGGCTCTGGACTAGCGGGAGGCCATGAGCAGTTCTTC.

The chain couples TRBV10-3 to TRBJ1-2; tentative D call: TRBD1 (5 bases). This CDR3 comprises 11 residues. The ends were cut back, 4 bases at V and 6 bases at J, with 6 bases in the middle. Germline CDR1 and CDR2: ENHRY and SYGVKD. The CDR3: CAISAQDGYTF. CDR3 sequence (DNA): TGTGCCATCAGTGCACAGGATGGCTACACCTTC.

The V call is TRBV5-6, the J call TRBJ1-1; the D gene is possibly TRBD1 (5 bases). Germline values: CDR1 SGHDT, CDR2 YYEEEE. The V and J ends lost 1 base and 0 bases respectively, with 10 bases between them. The CDR3 extends over 15 amino acids. The CDR3 is CASSLRQTMNTEAFF. CDR3 DNA sequence: TGTGCCAGCAGCTTGAGACAGACCATGAACACTGAAGCTTTCTTT.

The chain is built from TRBV9 and TRBJ2-3; 13 bases line up with TRBD2. V trimming: 3 bases; J trimming: 14 bases; junction bases outside the gene matches: 12. The CDR3 has 15 amino acids. Germline lookup yields CDR1 SGDLS and CDR2 YYNGEE. The DNA of the CDR3 is TGTGCCAGCAGCGGTAGGACTAGCGGGAGTCCGAAGCTGTATTTT. This sequence encodes CASSGRTSGSPKLYF.

The chain is built from TRBV7-2 and TRBJ2-7, with D possibly matching TRBD2 (5 bases). Germline assignment: CDR1 SGHTA and CDR2 FQGNSA. The CDR3 length is 15 residues. V was shortened by 4 bases and J by 2 bases, with 15 bases between the two germline ends. The CDR3 sequence is CASSSPSGVPYEQYF. The CDR3 DNA sequence: TGTGCCAGCAGCTCTCCGTCCGGGGTCCCCTACGAGCAGTACTTC. Based on the CDR3 plus reference TRBV7-2 and TRBJ2-7, the full variable domain is GAGVSQSPSNKVTEKGKDVELRCDPISGHTALYWYRQSLGQGLEFLIYFQGNSAPDKSGLPSDRFSAERTGGSVSTLTIQRTQQEDSAVYLCASSSPSGVPYEQYFGPGTRLTVT.

In its sample, this clone was seen once. The J gene is TRBJ2-3, the V gene TRBV2, with TRBD2 identical over 10 bases. This CDR3 has 15 amino acids. The germline CDR1 and CDR2 sequences are SNHLY and FYNNEI. With 7 bases clipped from V and 4 bases from J, the junction kept 8 bases outside the gene matches. The CDR3 nucleotides read TGTGCCAGCAAAATCCTAGCGGGAGCCCCAGATACGCAGTATTTT. It specifies CASKILAGAPDTQYF.

This chain uses TRBV6-6 with TRBJ2-3; 10 nucleotides match TRBD2. J was trimmed by 2 bases and V by 3 bases; bases with no gene match: 2. This CDR3 is 15 amino acids long. Germline assignment: CDR1 MNHNY and CDR2 SVGAGI (reference sequence). The CDR3 region is CASSYSGGPTDTQYF. For the CDR3, the DNA is TGTGCCAGCAGTTATAGCGGGGGGCCCACAGATACGCAGTATTTT.

J is TRBJ2-7 and V is TRBV5-1; 10 bases align to TRBD1. Germline-derived CDR1 and CDR2 are SGHRS and YFSETQ. The CDR3 extends over 16 amino acids. J lost 3 bases, V lost 0 bases, and 6 bases had no gene match. The CDR3 DNA follows: TGCGCCAGCAGCTTGGGCGGGACAGGGGTCGGCTACGAGCAGTACTTC. As protein: CASSLGGTGVGYEQYF.

This clone was seen only once. The V call is TRBV2, the J call TRBJ2-2; 7 nucleotides align to TRBD2. CDR1 SNHLY and CDR2 FYNNEI come from the germline V gene. Losses at the gene ends were 6 bases for V and 7 bases for J; bases not matched to a gene: 8. The CDR3 sequence is 14 residues long. CDR3 bases: TGTGCCAGCAGCTACTCAGGGAGGGTCGGGGAGCTGTTTTTT. Translated, it gives CASSYSGRVGELFF. The variable domain in full, completed from reference TRBV2 and TRBJ2-2, reads EPEVTQTPSHQVTQMGQEVILRCVPISNHLYFYWYRQILGQKVEFLVSFYNNEISEKSEIFDDQFSVERPDGSNFTLKIRSTKLEDSAMYFCASSYSGRVGELFFGEGSRLTVL.

The chain carries TRBV7-2 and TRBJ2-1; 11 bases map to TRBD2. J was trimmed by 5 bases and V by 0 bases; bases with no gene match: 6. The germline V gene has CDR1 SGHTA and CDR2 FQGNSA. The CDR3 loop spans 17 amino acids. This CDR3 reads CASSLALLAGAHNEQFF. As DNA, the CDR3 is TGTGCCAGCAGCTTAGCGTTACTAGCGGGAGCCCACAATGAGCAGTTCTTC.

Points on this clone: Other nucleotide sequences from this sample produce the same CDR3. The chain joins TRBV5-1 to TRBJ1-5; TRBD1 matches 9 bases. With 2 bases clipped from V and 4 bases from J, the junction kept 4 bases outside the gene matches. Germline V gene data show CDR1 as SGHRS and CDR2 as YFSETQ. CDR3 length: 15 residues. The CDR3 DNA sequence: TGCGCCAGCAGCTTAGAGGGACAGGGAAATCAGCCCCAGCATTTT. It translates to CASSLEGQGNQPQHF.

This clone has just a few counts. The V call is TRBV30, the J call TRBJ2-2; TRBD2 is a possible D gene (5 bases). Germline CDR1 and CDR2: GTSNPN and SVGIG (reference sequence). Trimming left V 0 bases short and J 7 bases short, with 6 bases between. The CDR3 has 12 amino acids. The CDR3 loop reads CAWSVRGGELFF. The CDR3 region has the DNA TGTGCCTGGAGTGTACGGGGCGGGGAGCTGTTTTTT.